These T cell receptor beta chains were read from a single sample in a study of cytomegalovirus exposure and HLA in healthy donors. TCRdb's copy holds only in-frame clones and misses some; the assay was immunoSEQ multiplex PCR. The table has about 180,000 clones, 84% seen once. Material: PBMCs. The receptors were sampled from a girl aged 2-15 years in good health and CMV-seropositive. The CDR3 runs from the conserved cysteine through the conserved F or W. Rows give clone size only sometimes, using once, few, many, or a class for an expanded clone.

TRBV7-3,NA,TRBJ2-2,CASSLQAGLAANTGELFF
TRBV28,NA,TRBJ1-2,CASSSPEGQLNYGYTF
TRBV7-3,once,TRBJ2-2,CASSLTAGGGGELFF
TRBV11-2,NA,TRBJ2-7,CASSPFLRVAYEQYF
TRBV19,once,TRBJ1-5,CASSPSWTYSNQPQHF
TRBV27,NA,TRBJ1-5,CASSLSRTSYQPQHF
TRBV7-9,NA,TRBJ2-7,CASSFSQGKQYF
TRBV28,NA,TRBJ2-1,CASRPSGGALNEQFF
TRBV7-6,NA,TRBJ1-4,CASSLNVGGHEKLFF
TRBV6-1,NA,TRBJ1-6,CASSTPGQPNSPLHF
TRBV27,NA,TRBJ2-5,CASSSGRGEETQYF
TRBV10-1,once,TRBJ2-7,CASSEGTGPGGQYF
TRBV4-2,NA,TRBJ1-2,CASSGGGVGGNYGYTF
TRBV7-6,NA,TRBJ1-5,CASSLGPSGGGDQPQHF
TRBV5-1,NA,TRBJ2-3,CASSLALAPDTQYF
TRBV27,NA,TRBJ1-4,CASSVATGGEKLFF
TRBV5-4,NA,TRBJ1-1,CASTPGQLNTEAFF
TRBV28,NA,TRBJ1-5,CASSKGSGMVIQPQHF
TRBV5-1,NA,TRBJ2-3,CASSPGTNTDTQYF
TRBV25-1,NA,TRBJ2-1,CASSESLGRRGQFF
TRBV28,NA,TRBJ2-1,CASSLSRSYSTHEQFF
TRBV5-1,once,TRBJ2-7,CASSSDSPSSYEQYF
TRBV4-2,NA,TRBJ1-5,CASSQGWGLEYQPQHF
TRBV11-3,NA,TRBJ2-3,CASSLNRADTQYF
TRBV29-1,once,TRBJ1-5,CSVAGTGGDQPQHF
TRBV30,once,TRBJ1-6,CAWSEGLNNSPLHF
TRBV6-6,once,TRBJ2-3,CASSADMTSTDTQYF
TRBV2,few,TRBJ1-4,CASNKQGEREKLFF
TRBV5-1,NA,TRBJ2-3,CASSLGRLLAGGPRDTQYF
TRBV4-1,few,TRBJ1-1,CASSQGFGGGTEAFF
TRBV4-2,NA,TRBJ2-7,CASSQDLVTYEQYF
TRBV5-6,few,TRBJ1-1,CASSLVGKNTEAFF
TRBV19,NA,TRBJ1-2,CASWTGANYGYTF
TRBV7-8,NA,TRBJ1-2,CASSLAYRGRVHSGYTF
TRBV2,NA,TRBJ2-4,CASTERELLEPRVRF
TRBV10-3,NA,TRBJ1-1,CAIGDTGHGDTEAFF
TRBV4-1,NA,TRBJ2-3,CASSRTSGPPMVTDTQYF
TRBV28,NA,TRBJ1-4,CAIRTAGGSEKLFF
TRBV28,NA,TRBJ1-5,CASRTGGGGNQPQHF
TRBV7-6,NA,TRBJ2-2,CASSPPGHPPGELFF
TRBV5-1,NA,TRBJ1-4,CASSYGTAHRGEKLFF
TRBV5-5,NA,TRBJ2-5,CASSLAPLQETQYF
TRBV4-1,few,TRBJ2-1,CASSRSSGYNEQFF
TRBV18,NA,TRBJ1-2,CATRVSTNTYGYTF
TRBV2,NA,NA,CASRGQGTKGEQYF
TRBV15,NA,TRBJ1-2,CATSRDRVIGGDPYGYTF
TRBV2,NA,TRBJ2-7,CASTTGTGVVGESYEQYF
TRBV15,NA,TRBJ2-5,CATSRDLGGLQTQYF
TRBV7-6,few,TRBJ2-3,CASTPGGTTDTQYF